Below, 21 T cell receptor beta chains from the same sample are listed, as sequenced in a study of T cell responses to AZD1222 COVID-19 vaccine. Clones were read by immunoSEQ multiplex PCR, and TCRdb kept only the in-frame ones, dropping some. The table lists about 180,000 clones, approximately 91% of them singletons, with about 2.1% in the top ten. The source material was peripheral blood, sampled 28 days after the second AZD1222 dose. These TCRs come from an adult who received the AZD1222 COVID-19 vaccine.

This chain links TRBV12-3 or TRBV12-4 with TRBJ2-5; maybe TRBD1 (6 bases). The CDR3 has 13 residues. The germline V and J ends were trimmed by 6 bases and 12 bases, with 20 bases remaining between them. CDR3 DNA: TGTGCCAGCAGCCATCTCCGGGACAAGGAGAAGTACTTC. It encodes CASSHLRDKEKYF.

This chain links TRBV6-2 or TRBV6-3 with TRBJ1-1, with 7 nucleotides matching TRBD1. Losses at the gene ends were 0 bases for V and 7 bases for J; bases not matched to a gene: 5. Germline loops: CDR1 MNHEY, CDR2 SVGEGT. The CDR3 has 14 amino acids. CDR3 DNA sequence: TGTGCCAGCAGTTACTCGGGTGGGACAGTTGAAGCTTTCTTT. It yields the protein CASSYSGGTVEAFF.

The rearrangement joins TRBV9 to TRBJ1-2; maybe TRBD1 (5 bases). V was trimmed by 0 bases and J by 2 bases, leaving 11 bases between them. The CDR3 is made up of 15 amino acids. Germline loops: CDR1 SGDLS, CDR2 YYNGEE. CDR3 sequence reads: CASSVDGGSNYGYTF. CDR3 nucleotide sequence: TGTGCCAGCAGCGTAGATGGGGGTTCCAACTATGGCTACACCTTC.

The rearrangement links TRBV5-1 to TRBJ1-2; 8 bases match TRBD1. Germline assignment: CDR1 SGHRS and CDR2 YFSETQ. V lost 3 bases and J lost 2; bases outside the gene matches: 3. The CDR3 covers 14 residues. CDR3 region: CASSYQGANYGYTF. In nucleotides, the CDR3 is TGCGCCAGCAGCTATCAGGGGGCGAACTATGGCTACACCTTC.

The gene calls are TRBV28 and TRBJ1-2, with D hard to call. V lost 5 bases and J 2 bases, leaving 15 bases between the germline ends. This CDR3 is built from 15 residues. The germline CDR1 and CDR2 sequences are MDHEN and SYDVKM. The CDR3 DNA reads as TGTGCCAGCAGTGGAGAGGCAGGTCCCAACTATGGCTACACCTTC. As protein: CASSGEAGPNYGYTF.

Worth noting for this clone: One end of the junction varies from germline; a read error may be responsible. The chain employs TRBV28 and TRBJ2-1; D remains ambiguous. The CDR3 runs 12 residues. CDR1 and CDR2 (germline): MDHEN, SYDVKM. In DNA form, the CDR3 reads TGTGCCAGCAGTTCCCCCGGGTCTCGTGGGGTCTTC. Translated: CASSSPGSRGVF.

V is TRBV7-8 and J is TRBJ2-1, with D perhaps matching TRBD2 (5 bases). This CDR3 contains 16 residues. Trimming stripped 4 bases from V and 4 bases from J, with 17 bases between. Looked up from germline, CDR1 is SGHVS and CDR2 is FQNEAQ. The CDR3 spells CASSSVTSPTYNEQFF. The CDR3 nucleotides read TGTGCCAGCAGCTCGGTTACTAGTCCAACTTACAATGAGCAGTTCTTC.

The chain employs TRBV10-3 and TRBJ1-1, with D tentatively TRBD1 (6 bases). The CDR3 extends over 14 amino acids. The V and J ends lost 4 bases and 0 bases respectively, with 9 bases between them. Germline V lookup: CDR1 ENHRY, CDR2 SYGVKD. The CDR3 DNA follows: TGTGCCATCAGTGTAACAGGGCTGAACACTGAAGCTTTCTTT. Protein product: CAISVTGLNTEAFF.

The V and J genes are TRBV5-1 and TRBJ1-4; D uncertain. The CDR3 is 17 residues long. V gave up 2 bases and J gave up 4 bases, with 18 bases separating them. The V gene's germline CDR1 is SGHRS and CDR2 YFSETQ. The CDR3 loop reads CASSFGRRTAYNEKLFF. In nucleotides, the CDR3 is TGCGCCAGCAGCTTTGGAAGAAGGACGGCGTATAATGAAAAACTGTTTTTT.

This clone was counted a single time. This chain uses TRBV19 with TRBJ2-1; 11 bases fit TRBD2. The CDR3 is 15 amino acids. The J segment lost 6 bases and the V segment lost 7 bases, leaving 8 bases of the junction unmatched. Germline V gives CDR1 LNHDA, CDR2 SQIVND (reference sequence). The CDR3 sequence is CASTPSGRRVNEQFF. As DNA, the CDR3 is TGTGCCAGTACCCCTAGCGGGAGGCGGGTCAATGAGCAGTTCTTC.

The chain uses TRBV27 and TRBJ2-1, with D maybe TRBD1 (5 bases). Germline CDR1 MNHEY, CDR2 SMNVEV (reference sequence). V shed 5 bases and J shed 2 bases, with 7 bases lying between them. This CDR3 has 13 residues. The CDR3 DNA is TGTGCCAGCAGTGGGGCGGCCTACAATGAGCAGTTCTTC. It is translated as CASSGAAYNEQFF.

The chain links TRBV28 to TRBJ2-1; D gene uncertain. V shed 5 bases and J shed 7 bases, with 12 bases lying between them. The CDR3 is made up of 13 amino acids. The germline V gene has CDR1 MDHEN and CDR2 SYDVKM. The CDR3 DNA follows: TGTGCCAGCAGTACTCCCGTACTGAATGAGCAGTTCTTC. This codes for CASSTPVLNEQFF. The complete variable domain, with remaining parts taken from reference TRBV28 and TRBJ2-1, reads DVKVTQSSRYLVKRTGEKVFLECVQDMDHENMFWYRQDPGLGLRLIYFSYDVKMKEKGDIPEGYSVSREKKERFSLILESASTNQTSMYLCASSTPVLNEQFFGPGTRLTVL.

The CDR3 region has the DNA TGTGCCAGCAGCTTGGACAGGGCAACTAATGAAAAACTGTTTTTT. This codes for CASSLDRATNEKLFF. This sequence joins TRBV5-4 and TRBJ1-4; D might be TRBD1 (6 bases). Trimming took off 0 bases at V and 0 bases at J, with 6 bases between the two ends. In germline, CDR1 is SGHNT, CDR2 YYREEE (reference sequence). The CDR3 has 15 amino acids. Based on the CDR3 plus reference TRBV5-4 and TRBJ1-4, the full variable domain is ETGVTQSPTHLIKTRGQQVTLRCSSQSGHNTVSWYQQALGQGPQFIFQYYREEENGRGNFPPRFSGLQFPNYSSELNVNALELDDSALYLCASSLDRATNEKLFFGSGTQLSVL.

V usage is TRBV30 and J usage is TRBJ2-7; 9 nucleotides match TRBD2. The V and J ends lost 3 bases and 7 bases, in that order; junction bases with no gene match: 10. CDR1 is GTSNPN, CDR2 SVGIG, per germline (reference sequence). The CDR3 extends over 14 amino acids. CDR3 nucleotides: TGTGCCTGGAGGGAGAGCGGGGGGACTCGGGAGCAGTACTTC. Protein: CAWRESGGTREQYF.

The chain couples TRBV11-2 to TRBJ2-1; 11 nucleotides agree with TRBD2. Germline lookup yields CDR1 SGHAT and CDR2 FQNNGV. The CDR3 runs to 16 residues. V lost 0 bases and J lost 13; bases outside the gene matches: 11. CDR3 in amino acids: CASSLDGASGRSPQFF. Written as DNA, the CDR3 is TGTGCCAGCAGCTTAGATGGAGCTAGCGGGAGGTCCCCACAGTTCTTC.

The rearrangement uses TRBV5-4 and TRBJ1-2; 9 nucleotides line up with TRBD1. The CDR3 runs to 14 residues. The V segment lost 4 bases and the J segment 7 bases; nucleotides outside the gene matches: 8. In germline, CDR1 is SGHNT, CDR2 YYREEE (reference sequence). CDR3 loop: CASSLGQGISGYTF. CDR3 nucleotides: TGTGCCAGCAGCCTCGGACAGGGGATCTCTGGCTACACCTTC.

This clone was observed a single time. The chain has TRBV7-2 and TRBJ1-4; D gene unclear. Germline V gene data show CDR1 as SGHTA and CDR2 as FQGNSA. V lost 1 base, J lost 11 bases, and 17 bases lay in between. The CDR3 is 15 amino acids. CDR3 sequence reads: CASSLGGVGLGKLFF. Here the CDR3 DNA reads TGTGCCAGCAGCTTAGGGGGTGTGGGCCTCGGGAAACTGTTTTTT.

The count of this clone is one. This rearrangement joins TRBV11-3 to TRBJ2-1; D uncertain. CDR3 size: 13 residues. Trimming took off 0 bases at V and 10 bases at J, with 10 bases between the two ends. Germline-derived CDR1 and CDR2 are SGHNT and YENEEA. CDR3 residues: CASSLEAGREQFF. The CDR3 DNA reads as TGTGCCAGCAGCTTAGAGGCAGGCCGGGAGCAGTTCTTC.

The V gene is TRBV9, the J gene TRBJ1-6; D is uncertain. Germline V CDR1 and CDR2: SGDLS, YYNGEE. V was shortened by 0 bases and J by 7 bases, with 11 bases between the two germline ends. This CDR3 is built from 15 residues. CDR3 in DNA: TGTGCCAGCAGCGTAGCTGTAGGGCAGAATTCACCCCTCCACTTT. It translates to CASSVAVGQNSPLHF.

The chain couples TRBV4-1 to TRBJ1-6, with D uncertain. The V and J ends lost 2 bases and 7 bases respectively, with 9 bases between them. Looked up from germline, CDR1 is MGHRA and CDR2 is YSYEKL. The CDR3 runs 14 residues. In DNA, the CDR3 is TGCGCCAGCAGCCAAAGTACGGTAAATTCACCCCTCCACTTT. Translation: CASSQSTVNSPLHF.

This clone was seen only a few times. V is TRBV10-3 and J is TRBJ1-6, with D perhaps TRBD1 (5 bases). The V and J ends lost 6 bases and 8 bases respectively, with 11 bases between them. Germline CDR1 is ENHRY and CDR2 is SYGVKD. The CDR3 has 13 residues. Written as DNA, the CDR3 is TGTGCCATCAGGGATCAGGGAGATTCACCCCTCCACTTT. Translating it yields CAIRDQGDSPLHF.